This record looks at one T cell receptor (beta chain) sequence and its context. Its antigen is not known. These data belong to a study of graft-versus-host responses after intestinal transplantation. Background on the study: Anti-thymocyte globulin was used for induction in all recipients, who then took tacrolimus and steroids for 3 to 4 years. Overall study findings and caveats: GvH clones turned up in recipient marrow; some had shown up first in ileum or blood.

Profiled with immunoSEQ multiplex PCR; TCRdb holds only in-frame clones, not every one. The sample has more than 95,000 clones; roughly 87% are singletons. This CDR3 is 12 amino acids long. Germline V gene lookup returns CDR1 LNHDA and CDR2 SQIVND (reference sequence). Trimming left V 3 bases short and J 6 bases short, with 6 bases between. The V and J genes are TRBV19 and TRBJ1-5, with a weak D call TRBD1 (5 bases). This TCR was recovered from a human donor who received an intestinal transplant. The specimen comprised unstimulated CD4+ T cells sorted from spleen or lymph node cells, sampled before intestinal transplant. This CDR3 is CASSIRGQPQHF. The CDR3 nucleotides are TGTGCCAGTAGTATTAGGGGTCAGCCCCAGCATTTT.